A single sample is the source of the 18 T cell receptor beta chains below, sequenced in a study of naive and memory T cell subsets (dated by TCRdb to between 2016 and 2019). Library method: UMI-ligation and nested PCR. TCRdb records Illumina MiSeq as the sequencer. The beta constant-region primer was an equimolar mix of two oligonucleotides covering both TRBC1 and TRBC2. The raw public reads went through TCRdb reprocessing: fastp at Q25, MiXCR clone calling, in-frame beta chains kept. Rows matching on CDR3 protein sequence are summarized as one entry with the most common DNA and genes. Here the sample has tens of thousands of distinct CDR3 sequences; 10% to 15% occur a single time. The ten largest clones capture 22% of the sample. Source material: effector memory CD4+ T cells from blood. The meaning of the sample's cell subset or site label: effector memory, CD45RA- CD27-. The receptors were sampled from a human donor in good health.

The rearrangement uses TRBV19 and TRBJ2-1, with D possibly TRBD2 on 6 matching bases. With 7 bases removed from V and 6 bases from J, the gap between germline ends came to 13 bases. CDR1 is LNHDA and CDR2 is SQIVND in the germline V gene (reference sequence). The length of the CDR3 is 13 residues. The CDR3 here is CASTPGLVNEQFF. The CDR3 DNA is TGTGCCAGTACCCCGGGACTCGTCAATGAGCAGTTCTTC.

This clonotype was observed a few times. This chain connects TRBV6-1 to TRBJ2-1, with D perhaps matching TRBD1 (5 bases). Germline CDR1 reads MNHNS; CDR2 reads SASEGT. V lost 7 bases, J lost 1 base, and 17 bases lay in between. The CDR3 has 16 amino acids. For the CDR3, the DNA is TGTGCCAGCAATAGTGGGAAGGGGAAGTCCTACAATGAGCAGTTCTTC. Amino acid sequence: CASNSGKGKSYNEQFF.

The chain employs TRBV24-1 and TRBJ1-5; a possible D gene is TRBD1 (6 bases). V dropped 4 bases and J dropped 4 bases, with 16 bases sitting between them. The CDR3 is made up of 16 amino acids. CDR1 KGHDR and CDR2 SFDVKD come from the germline V gene. CDR3: CATSDQGSIKNQPQHF. CDR3 DNA: TGTGCCACCAGTGACCAGGGGAGTATTAAGAATCAGCCCCAGCATTTT.

Ten or more counts support this clonotype. This sequence joins TRBV12-3 or TRBV12-4 and TRBJ2-2; no clear D. CDR3 length equals 14 residues. V lost 6 bases, J lost 1 base, and 9 bases lay in between. The CDR3 sequence: CASRKDGNTGELFF. In DNA, the CDR3 is TGTGCCAGCAGGAAGGACGGGAACACCGGGGAGCTGTTTTTT.

This clonotype was recorded at least ten times. V gene TRBV15 combines with J gene TRBJ2-1; D perhaps matches TRBD2 (6 bases). V was clipped by 7 bases and J by 3 bases, with 13 bases between them. Germline V gene lookup returns CDR1 LNHNV and CDR2 YYDKDF (reference sequence). The CDR3 is 14 amino acids. The CDR3 region has the DNA TGTGCCACCATGCCTAGCGCACACTACAATGAGCAGTTCTTC. It yields the protein CATMPSAHYNEQFF. Full variable domain (outside the CDR3, taken from reference TRBV15 and TRBJ2-1): DAMVIQNPRYQVTQFGKPVTLSCSQTLNHNVMYWYQQKSSQAPKLLFHYYDKDFNNEADTPDNFQSRRPNTSFCFLDIRSPGLGDTAMYLCATMPSAHYNEQFFGPGTRLTVL.

The rearrangement joins TRBV4-2 to TRBJ2-7; unclear D gene. CDR1 and CDR2 from the germline V gene are LGHNA and YNFKEQ. V shed 0 bases and J shed 2 bases, with 11 bases lying between them. The CDR3 is 15 residues long. CDR3 sequence (DNA): TGTGCCAGCAGCCAAGACGCAGGAGATGCCTACGAGCAGTACTTC. The encoded protein is CASSQDAGDAYEQYF.

This chain connects TRBV6-5 to TRBJ2-1, with 13 bases matching TRBD2. This CDR3 spans 15 amino acids. Germline-derived CDR1 and CDR2 are MNHEY and SVGAGI. J lost 6 bases, V lost 6 bases, and 5 bases had no gene match. CDR3 residues: CASSRGLAGSNEQFF. CDR3 DNA sequence: TGTGCCAGCAGCCGGGGACTAGCGGGAAGCAATGAGCAGTTCTTC.

This clonotype has a count of ten or more. This CDR3 reads CASNQAGAYNSPLHF. CDR3 sequence (DNA): TGTGCCAGCAACCAAGCCGGGGCTTATAATTCACCCCTCCACTTT. The gene calls are TRBV5-6 and TRBJ1-6; maybe TRBD1 (5 bases). This CDR3 is built from 15 residues. The germline V and J ends were trimmed by 6 bases and 4 bases, with 14 bases remaining between them. Germline loops: CDR1 SGHDT, CDR2 YYEEEE.

This clonotype has only a few counts. The gene calls are TRBV2 and TRBJ2-5; TRBD2 is a possible D gene (5 bases). This CDR3 region has 13 residues. Germline V lookup: CDR1 SNHLY, CDR2 FYNNEI. V shed 7 bases and J shed 3 bases, with 12 bases lying between them. The CDR3 nucleotides read TGTGCCAGCACCCGGGGTCTAAAAGAGACCCAGTACTTC. This sequence encodes CASTRGLKETQYF.

Within the sample, this clonotype is medium-sized. The chain carries TRBV10-3 and TRBJ2-7; no clear D. V gave up 2 bases and J gave up 2 bases, with 4 bases separating them. The CDR3 covers 12 residues. CDR1 is ENHRY and CDR2 is SYGVKD in the germline V gene. This chain's CDR3 is CAISEGTYEQYF. CDR3 DNA: TGTGCCATCAGTGAGGGGACCTACGAGCAGTACTTC.

This rearrangement joins TRBV5-5 to TRBJ2-7, with D maybe TRBD2 (5 bases). V lost 6 bases to trimming and J lost 3 bases, with 13 bases between them. The CDR3 totals 13 residues. Germline CDR1 SGHKS, CDR2 YYEKEE (reference sequence). The CDR3 bases are TGTGCCAGCACCGCCGCGGGCGGCTACGAGCAGTACTTC. Amino acid sequence: CASTAAGGYEQYF.

The sample holds a few counts of this clonotype. The CDR3 DNA is TGTGCCAGCAGCCCCCAGGCTGAATCCTACGAGCAGTACTTC. Amino acids: CASSPQAESYEQYF. The chain recombines TRBV6-6 with TRBJ2-7; the D is unclear. Trimming removed 6 bases from V and 1 base from J, with 13 bases in between. The CDR3 contains 14 residues. From germline, CDR1 is MNHNY and CDR2 SVGAGI (reference sequence).

The chain has TRBV3-1 and TRBJ1-2; D call uncertain. The CDR3 loop spans 14 amino acids. Germline CDR1 and CDR2: LGHDT and YNNKEL (reference sequence). Trimming removed 4 bases from V and 7 bases from J, with 16 bases in between. The CDR3 loop reads CASSPSRGVGGYTF. CDR3 DNA: TGTGCCAGCAGCCCCTCGCGCGGGGTTGGTGGCTACACCTTC.

This clonotype is classed as medium-sized (0.01 to 0.1%). The V and J genes are TRBV7-2 and TRBJ2-3; 7 nucleotides agree with TRBD2. J gave up 4 bases and V 5 bases, and 12 bases lay outside the gene matches. The CDR3 runs 16 residues. The germline V gene has CDR1 SGHTA and CDR2 FQGNSA. This CDR3 reads CASSMIGRAGSDTQYF. The DNA of the CDR3 is TGTGCCAGCAGCATGATTGGCCGAGCGGGGTCAGATACGCAGTATTTT.

This clonotype has only a few counts. This chain links TRBV7-8 with TRBJ2-7; weak D call: TRBD2 (6 bases). V lost 5 bases, J lost 6 bases, and 20 bases lay in between. The CDR3 contains 15 residues. CDR1 and CDR2 from the germline V gene are SGHVS and FQNEAQ. CDR3 in amino acids: CASSQEIGTPIEQYF. DNA for the CDR3: TGTGCCAGCAGCCAAGAGATAGGGACTCCCATCGAGCAGTACTTC. Full variable domain (rest looked up from reference TRBV7-8 and TRBJ2-7): GAGVSQSPRYKVAKRGQDVALRCDPISGHVSLFWYQQALGQGPEFLTYFQNEAQLDKSGLPSDRFFAERPEGSVSTLKIQRTQQEDSAVYLCASSQEIGTPIEQYFGPGTRLTVT.

This chain's CDR3 is CASSEFGTGGLYEQYF. DNA of the CDR3: TGTGCCAGCAGTGAGTTCGGGACAGGGGGTCTCTACGAGCAGTACTTC. The chain employs TRBV28 and TRBJ2-7; 11 bases align to TRBD1. CDR1 and CDR2 (germline): MDHEN, SYDVKM. The CDR3 runs to 16 residues. V dropped 5 bases and J dropped 3; count of bases not matched to a gene: 9.

This clonotype has ten or more counts. J is TRBJ2-2 and V is TRBV7-2, with D uncertain. Deletions cut 4 bases from V and 2 bases from J, with 5 bases between. This CDR3 spans 13 amino acids. Germline V gene data show CDR1 as SGHTA and CDR2 as FQGNSA. CDR3: CASSSDNTGELFF. CDR3 DNA sequence: TGTGCCAGCAGCTCTGACAACACCGGGGAGCTGTTTTTT.

This chain connects TRBV4-1 to TRBJ1-5, with TRBD1 identical over 7 bases. V shed 4 bases, J shed 1 base, and the junction held 10 bases outside the gene matches. The CDR3 has 17 residues. Germline CDR1 reads MGHRA; CDR2 reads YSYEKL. The DNA for the CDR3 is TGCGCCAGCAGCCTTGGTCAGGGGGGAGGGAGCAATCAGCCCCAGCATTTT. Protein product: CASSLGQGGGSNQPQHF.